These 10 T cell receptor beta chains were all obtained from the same sample, sequenced in a study of T cells in Graves' hyperthyroidism and ophthalmopathy. The investigators amplified TCR beta CDR3 regions from RNA transcripts. TCR CDR3 regions were first amplified by RT-PCR with HTBI primers. TCRdb itself ran the multiplex PCR reads through MiXCR, one entry per CDR3 protein. The sample has roughly 550,000 distinct CDR3 sequences, about 16% seen once. Sequenced material: blood. The source is a woman in her twenties or thirties with Graves' ophthalmopathy.

The chain employs TRBV12-3 or TRBV12-4 and TRBJ2-5, with a weak D call TRBD2 (6 bases). V was cut by 2 bases and J by 4 bases, with 8 bases left in between. The CDR3 sequence is 13 residues long. The CDR3 nucleotides read TGTGCCAGCAGTTTATTGGAGGGAGAGACCCAGTACTTC. Translated, it gives CASSLLEGETQYF.

Ten or more counts support this clonotype. The CDR3 bases are TGTGCCACATGGGGGATGGGCTATGGCTACACCTTC. It codes for CATWGMGYGYTF. The chain uses TRBV6-1 and TRBJ1-2; TRBD1 might be the D (5 bases). V was clipped by 10 bases and J by 4 bases, with 13 bases between them. The CDR3 spans 12 residues. Germline lookup yields CDR1 MNHNS and CDR2 SASEGT.

The chain employs TRBV11-2 and TRBJ2-1; 10 bases map to TRBD1. V was pared by 4 bases and J by 13 bases, with 10 bases of the junction left unmatched. Germline V lookup: CDR1 SGHAT, CDR2 FQNNGV. This CDR3 is 14 amino acids long. CDR3 in DNA: TGTGCCAGCAGCTCGAACGCCGGACAGGGGGATCAGTTCTTC. Its protein product is CASSSNAGQGDQFF.

This clonotype was observed at least ten times. V gene TRBV18 combines with J gene TRBJ2-1; TRBD2 is a possible D gene (5 bases). V gave up 3 bases and J gave up 7 bases, with 10 bases separating them. Per germline, CDR1 KGHSH and CDR2 LQKENI. The CDR3 consists of 13 residues. The CDR3 loop reads CASSPIRENEQFF. In DNA, the CDR3 is TGTGCCAGCTCACCGATCCGGGAAAATGAGCAGTTCTTC.

The table lists this clonotype with many counts. The V gene is TRBV20-1, the J gene TRBJ1-5; 7 positions match TRBD1. This CDR3 contains 17 residues. CDR1 and CDR2 (germline): DFQATT, SNEGSKA (reference sequence). V lost 2 bases to trimming and J lost 4 bases; unmatched junction nucleotides: 14. CDR3 protein: CSARPFVRTGDNQPQHF. DNA of the CDR3: TGCAGTGCTAGACCGTTTGTTCGGACAGGAGATAATCAGCCCCAGCATTTT.

This clonotype has a handful of counts. The V gene is TRBV20-1, the J gene TRBJ2-1; TRBD2 matches at 7 bases. V dropped 3 bases and J dropped 0; count of bases not matched to a gene: 8. Looked up from germline, CDR1 is DFQATT and CDR2 is SNEGSKA (reference sequence). The CDR3 is made up of 16 amino acids. The CDR3 here is CSASGPSGSSYNEQFF. In DNA, the CDR3 is TGCAGTGCTAGTGGGCCTAGCGGTAGCTCCTACAATGAGCAGTTCTTC.

This clonotype was recorded many times. The rearrangement uses TRBV20-1 and TRBJ2-7; a possible D gene is TRBD2 (6 bases). The CDR3 sequence is 13 residues long. Trimming took off 5 bases at V and 4 bases at J, with 15 bases between the two ends. Germline V gene sequence: CDR1 DFQATT, CDR2 SNEGSKA (reference sequence). CDR3 bases: TGCAGTGCTGGAGGAGTTGGGGGGTACGAGCAGTACTTC. The encoded protein is CSAGGVGGYEQYF.

In the case of this clonotype: A much more abundant neighbour one base away suggests this may be a read error. The chain combines TRBV18 with TRBJ1-2, with unresolved D. The germline V gene has CDR1 KGHSH and CDR2 LQKENI. The CDR3 contains 13 residues. Here the CDR3 reads CVSSPNGNYGYTF. The DNA of the CDR3 is TGTGTCAGCTCACCAAACGGAAACTATGGCTACACCTTC.

There are many counts of this clonotype. The V call is TRBV28, the J call TRBJ2-3, with D unclear. Germline V gene data show CDR1 as MDHEN and CDR2 as SYDVKM. CDR3 size: 14 residues. The ends were cut back, 2 bases at V and 5 bases at J, with 11 bases in the middle. The CDR3 loop reads CASSLTWVRDTQYF. CDR3 nucleotide sequence: TGTGCCAGCAGTTTAACTTGGGTCAGAGATACGCAGTATTTT.

The V and J genes are TRBV4-3 and TRBJ2-1; 7 bases fit TRBD2. V lost 0 bases, J lost 4 bases, and 6 bases stayed unmatched. The CDR3 contains 16 residues. Germline values: CDR1 LGHNA, CDR2 YSLEER. This chain's CDR3 is CASSQEGTSEYNEQFF. DNA of the CDR3: TGCGCCAGCAGCCAAGAAGGAACTAGCGAATACAATGAGCAGTTCTTC.